What follows is one TCR beta chain and its context. The record originates from a study of blood T cell repertoires in COVID-19. Overall study context: Some COVID-19 samples were acute and others convalescent; all came from the United States, Italy and Spain.

Under the authors' procedure: Amplification of reference gene primers provided the estimated nucleated cell counts. TCRdb's table, derived via immunoSEQ multiplex PCR, lists solely in-frame clones and lacks some. V and J calls plus clone size are reproduced from that table; the DNA served to infer D and trimming. The sample lists around 150,000 clones, approximately 82% occurring once. This clonotype was obtained from a woman at least 80 years old with acute or convalescent COVID-19. Input material: peripheral blood.

Here the CDR3 reads CASSIGIAYEQYF. As DNA, the CDR3 is TGTGCCAGTAGTATCGGGATCGCCTACGAGCAGTACTTC. The V and J genes are TRBV19 and TRBJ2-7; D is possibly TRBD2 (5 bases). The ends were cut back, 3 bases at V and 2 bases at J, with 8 bases in the middle. The CDR3 totals 13 residues. The germline V gene has CDR1 LNHDA and CDR2 SQIVND (reference sequence).